Presented here are 6 T cell receptor beta chains from one specimen sequenced in a study of technical replicates of blood from four donors. The protocol was immunoSEQ multiplex PCR, while the TCRdb copy is restricted to in-frame clones and leaves out a portion. The table records almost 70,000 clones, approximately 88% of them present only once. The specimen was PBMCs. The receptors originated from a human donor in good health. Some clones in this sample may be carry-over from other donors' samples.

The chain combines TRBV25-1 with TRBJ2-3; D gene unclear. Germline assignment: CDR1 MGHDK and CDR2 SYGVNS. The CDR3 totals 14 residues. The V end lost 5 bases, the J end lost 0 bases, and 9 bases lay between the germline ends. In DNA, the CDR3 is TGTGCCAGCAGTTGGAGATCCAGCACAGATACGCAGTATTTT. It specifies CASSWRSSTDTQYF.

This clone was observed once. The chain recombines TRBV5-1 with TRBJ1-1, with 9 positions matching TRBD1. Trimming cost V 2 bases and J 5 bases; bases outside gene matches: 4. The CDR3 has 14 residues. The germline V gene encodes CDR1 SGHRS and CDR2 YFSETQ. CDR3 amino acids: CASSFGDRVTEAFF. CDR3 nucleotide sequence: TGCGCCAGCAGCTTTGGGGACAGGGTGACTGAAGCTTTCTTT.

V gene TRBV6-6 combines with J gene TRBJ1-5; tentative D call: TRBD1 (6 bases). The V gene's germline CDR1 is MNHNY and CDR2 SVGAGI (reference sequence). CDR3 length: 15 residues. Trimming shortened V by 6 bases and J by 6 bases, and 18 bases separated the two germline ends. This CDR3 reads CASRGDKGRFQPQHF. The CDR3 coding sequence is TGTGCCAGCAGAGGGGACAAAGGCCGGTTTCAGCCCCAGCATTTT.

The V and J genes are TRBV4-1 and TRBJ2-1; a weak D match, TRBD1 (6 bases). Looked up from germline, CDR1 is MGHRA and CDR2 is YSYEKL. With 0 bases removed from V and 4 bases from J, the gap between germline ends came to 10 bases. The length of the CDR3 is 15 residues. The CDR3 here is CASSQDGTTYNEQFF. CDR3 nucleotides: TGCGCCAGCAGCCAAGATGGGACAACTTACAATGAGCAGTTCTTC.

The chain employs TRBV10-3 and TRBJ2-3, with 12 bases lining up with TRBD2. CDR3 length equals 15 residues. The V gene end was trimmed by 8 bases and the J gene end by 4 bases; junction bases not matched to a gene: 7. The germline CDR1 and CDR2 sequences are ENHRY and SYGVKD. Written as DNA, the CDR3 is TGTGCCATCCGTCGGACTAGCGGGGACCCAGATACGCAGTATTTT. This encodes CAIRRTSGDPDTQYF.

This chain links TRBV7-8 with TRBJ2-3; 9 positions agree with TRBD2. Germline V gene lookup returns CDR1 SGHVS and CDR2 FQNEAQ. Losses at the gene ends were 0 bases for V and 6 bases for J; bases not matched to a gene: 13. The CDR3 is 18 residues long. The CDR3 DNA sequence: TGTGCCAGCAGCTTAGCCCCCCTCACTAGCGGGCGTTTCGATACGCAGTATTTT. The encoded protein is CASSLAPLTSGRFDTQYF.